This T cell receptor (beta chain) was retrieved from a study of T cell responses to AZD1222 COVID-19 vaccine (dated by TCRdb to 2020 to 2023). For the study in its entirety: A total of approximately 240 trial participants underwent TCR sequencing, of whom 207 received two doses of AZD1222 and some 25 received two doses of the MenACWY control vaccine. Trial participants were enrolled into age subgroups of 18-55, 56-69 and 70-plus years, which contained 148, 28 and 57 TCR-sequenced participants, respectively. What the study reported, not specific to this receptor: In the small 56-69-year group, the increase in depth fell short of significance, most likely because of low power. Participants were mostly white British and included more females than males, and it was suggested by the authors that clonal diversity may have been underestimated. Because no samples from the day 14 peak response were available, repertoires could be characterized only after the peak T cell response. Conclusions about previously exposed vaccinees are limited, since just a handful of AZD1222 recipients were seropositive for SARS-CoV-2 at baseline. After two AZD1222 doses, both the breadth and the depth of spike-specific TCRs were significantly higher than at day 0 and than in MenACWY recipients. Reportedly, almost half of the unique spike-specific TCRs recognized epitopes lying outside the regions that are mutated in the B.1.351 and B.1.1.7 variants. The vaccine-associated CD4 TCRs covered the entire spike protein, and the dominant responses fell in regions 160-218 and 743-854.

The CDR3 holds 16 amino acids from the cysteine to the phenylalanine. Only the CDR3 region is kept as DNA, spanning 48 bases read in frame from base 1. CDR1 and CDR2, looked up from the germline V gene, are SGHTA and FQGTGA. The V end loses 6 bases and the J end loses 4 bases, and a stretch of 19 bases separates them. The CDR3 regions of human TCRbeta chains were analyzed by immunosequencing. The paper's data handling went like this. Repertoire TCRs were checked for matches against a reference library of SARS-CoV-2-specific TCRs that had been generated using the MIRA antigen-specificity platform. Breadth meant the fraction of unique TCRs that were SARS-CoV-2-associated, whereas depth meant the fraction of total T cells that were SARS-CoV-2-associated. Using the MIRA data, each spike-specific TCR was mapped to the spike region that the TCR reacts to and placed in a CD4 or CD8 class. Log10-transformed breadth and depth values were compared by one-way ANOVA with Sidak's multiple comparisons tests. The source is immuneACCESS, and TCRdb retained only in-frame sequences with V and J called. Part of the clones is not carried over; for the studies checked, unresolved V genes explain less than half of this, and the remainder is unexplained. V and J calls and clone size follow that table, whereas D and trimming were derived from the DNA. This sample is represented by some 100,000 clones; more than 70% of them were singletons. Of the sample, 3.5% falls within the top ten clones.

Turning to this clone: This receptor's antigen is unknown. The record has no base qualities; no much larger clone is one base away.

Interpreted using the paper, the time point label stands for: about 28 days (+/-7) after the second vaccine dose. AZD1222 recipients with second doses at about 4 weeks or about 12 weeks were pooled, because spike-specific TCR depth and breadth did not differ between schedules. Vaccinee samples were obtained from the UK trials COV001 and COV002, which included a single-blind randomized controlled phase 2/3 trial of AZD1222 (ChAdOx1 nCoV-19) in healthy adults. For TCRbeta chain sequencing, PBMC samples from trial participants were taken at day 0 and at day 28 after the second dose. The receptor comes from an adult who received the AZD1222 COVID-19 vaccine. The receptor chain draws on TRBV7-3 and TRBJ2-1; D gene: possibly TRBD1, on 5 matching bases. Sequences were derived from peripheral blood, sampled 28 days after the second AZD1222 dose. The bases read TGTGCCAGCAGACCCCGAATTGACAGTGCTTACAATGAGCAGTTCTTC. Translated, this gives CASRPRIDSAYNEQFF.